This is a list of T cell receptor beta chains from one sample in a study of T cell repertoires in cytomegalovirus infection. TCRdb independently ran MiXCR on the reads; one entry per CDR3 protein. The table lists under 200,000 distinct CDR3 sequences, 7.5% to 10% of them singletons, with about 5% in the top ten. Source material: PBMCs. Receptors were obtained from a human donor in good health (CMV status not recorded). Some clones in this sample may be carry-over from other donors' samples. CDR3s include the opening cysteine and the closing phenylalanine or tryptophan. A D gene is named only where the DNA matches it firmly. The size of a clone is reported for some rows only, either as once, few or many, or as a class for expanded clones.

V	size	J	D	length	DNA	CDR3
TRBV7-2	many	TRBJ2-2	TRBD2	16	TGTGCCAGCAGCAAACAAGCGGGGGGACGGACCGGGGAGCTGTTTTTT	CASSKQAGGRTGELFF
TRBV5-4	many	TRBJ2-5	NA	16	TGTGCCAGCAGCCCCTTAGGGGGGGGACACCAAGAGACCCAGTACTTC	CASSPLGGGHQETQYF
TRBV7-9	many	TRBJ2-1	NA	14	TGTGCCAGCAGCGTCGGGGGCCCGGGAAATGAGCAGTTCTTC	CASSVGGPGNEQFF
TRBV7-2	many	TRBJ1-2	TRBD1	14	TGTGCCAGCAGCCCCGGGACAGGGTGGTATGGCTACACCTTC	CASSPGTGWYGYTF
TRBV7-9	many	TRBJ2-1	TRBD2	14	TGTGCCAGCAGCTTCGGACTAGTCTACAATGAGCAGTTCTTC	CASSFGLVYNEQFF
TRBV24-1	NA	TRBJ1-2	NA	14	TGTGCCACCAGTGATTTGGGGACTGGCTATGGCTACACCTTC	CATSDLGTGYGYTF
TRBV6-2/TRBV6-3	few	TRBJ2-1	NA	12	TGTGCCAGCAGGGACAGTTACAATGAGCAGTTCTTC	CASRDSYNEQFF
TRBV7-2	many	TRBJ2-7	TRBD2	16	TGTGCCAGCAGCTTCGGACTAGCGGGAGGTTTCTACGAGCAGTACTTC	CASSFGLAGGFYEQYF
TRBV7-8	many	TRBJ1-1	NA	15	TGTGCCAGCAGCTCAGTGGTTGGGATGAACACTGAAGCTTTCTTT	CASSSVVGMNTEAFF
TRBV11-2	many	TRBJ2-7	TRBD2	15	TGTGCCAGCAGCAAAAGCGGGGGGGCTTCCTACGAGCAGTACTTC	CASSKSGGASYEQYF
TRBV7-2	many	TRBJ2-3	TRBD2	15	TGTGCCAGCAGCTTACGGGGGGGTAGCACAGATACGCAGTATTTT	CASSLRGGSTDTQYF
TRBV4-3	many	TRBJ2-7	NA	15	TGCGCCAGCAGCCAAGTTTGGGACAAGACCTACGAGCAGTACTTC	CASSQVWDKTYEQYF
TRBV12-3/TRBV12-4	few	TRBJ2-1	NA	11	TGTGCCAGCGGGGGTTACAATGAGCAGTTCTTC	CASGGYNEQFF
TRBV25-1	NA	TRBJ1-1	NA	12	TGTGCCAGCAAAGGTATAAACACTGAAGCTTTCTTT	CASKGINTEAFF
TRBV2	few	TRBJ2-7	NA	12	TGTGCCAGCCAACAGTCCTCTACGGGGCAGTACTTC	CASQQSSTGQYF
TRBV7-8	many	TRBJ1-1	NA	16	TGTGCCAGCAGTAATCTTCGGGGGGCTCTGAACACTGAAGCTTTCTTT	CASSNLRGALNTEAFF
TRBV7-2	many	TRBJ1-5	NA	12	TGTGCCAGCAGCCCCGTTGGTCAGCCCCAGCATTTT	CASSPVGQPQHF
TRBV5-1	many	TRBJ2-5	NA	14	TGCGCCAGCAGGGATATAGGGGGGCTTGAGACCCAGTACTTC	CASRDIGGLETQYF
TRBV5-1	few	TRBJ2-7	TRBD2	16	TGCGCCAGCAGCTTGTACCCGGGACTAGACCCCTACGAGCAGTACTTC	CASSLYPGLDPYEQYF
TRBV2	many	TRBJ2-4	NA	15	TGTGCCAGCAGTGAAATGGGGCTAGCCAAAAACATTCAGTACTTC	CASSEMGLAKNIQYF
TRBV20-1	NA	TRBJ2-7	NA	15	TGCAGTTCGGGTGGGCAGGGACAAGGGGGTTACGAGCAGGACTTC	CSSGGQGQGGYEQDF
TRBV28	many	TRBJ2-5	TRBD2	18	TGTGCCAGCAGTGGTCCCGGGACTAGCGGGGGGGCGCAGGAGACCCAGTACTTC	CASSGPGTSGGAQETQYF
TRBV7-1	NA	TRBJ2-7	NA	11	TGTGCCAGCAGCTGGTCCGGAGGAGCGTACTTC	CASSWSGGAYF
TRBV20-1	few	TRBJ1-1	TRBD1	13	TGCAGTTCCCCGGGACAGCTGAACACTGAAGCTTTCTTT	CSSPGQLNTEAFF
TRBV19	many	TRBJ2-1	TRBD2	15	TGTGCCAGTAGTATGACTAGCGGGGGCTACAATGAGCAGTTCTTC	CASSMTSGGYNEQFF
TRBV7-1	NA	TRBJ2-1	TRBD2	16	TGTGCCAGCAGCCCTGATAGCGGGAGGGCTTACAATGAGCAGTTCTTC	CASSPDSGRAYNEQFF
TRBV7-8	many	TRBJ1-1	TRBD1	15	TGTGCCAGCAGCTTACAAGGACAGGGAATCCCTGAAGCTTTCTTT	CASSLQGQGIPEAFF
TRBV20-1	NA	TRBJ2-7	TRBD2	17	TGCAGTGCTAGAGATCCTAGCGGGGGCGGTAACTCCTACGAGCAGTACTTC	CSARDPSGGGNSYEQYF
TRBV28	many	TRBJ1-1	TRBD1	15	TGTGCCAGCAGTTTATCCAGGACAGGTTCACCTGAAGCTTTCTTT	CASSLSRTGSPEAFF